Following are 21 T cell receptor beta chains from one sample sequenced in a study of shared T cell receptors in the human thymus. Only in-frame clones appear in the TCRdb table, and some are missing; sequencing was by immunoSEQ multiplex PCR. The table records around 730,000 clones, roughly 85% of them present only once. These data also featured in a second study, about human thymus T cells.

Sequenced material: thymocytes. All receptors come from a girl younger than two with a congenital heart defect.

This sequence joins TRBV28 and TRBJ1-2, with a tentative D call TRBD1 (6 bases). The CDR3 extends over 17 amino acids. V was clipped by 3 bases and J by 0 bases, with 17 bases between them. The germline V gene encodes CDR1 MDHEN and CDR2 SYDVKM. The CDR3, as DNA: TGTGCCAGCAGTTTGTGGGACAAGGGGTTGCCTAACTATGGCTACACCTTC. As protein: CASSLWDKGLPNYGYTF.

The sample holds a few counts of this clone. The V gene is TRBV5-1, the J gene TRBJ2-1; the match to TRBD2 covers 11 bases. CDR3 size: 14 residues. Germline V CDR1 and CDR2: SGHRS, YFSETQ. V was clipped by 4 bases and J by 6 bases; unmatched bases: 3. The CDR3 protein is CASSTSGGLNEQFF. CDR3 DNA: TGCGCCAGCAGCACTAGCGGGGGCCTCAATGAGCAGTTCTTC.

CDR3 in amino acids: CASSPGQKSEAFF. CDR3 bases: TGTGCCAGCAGCCCTGGACAGAAATCTGAAGCTTTCTTT. The V gene is TRBV14, the J gene TRBJ1-1; D perhaps matches TRBD1 (6 bases). The CDR3 has 13 amino acids. V shed 4 bases and J shed 6 bases, with 12 bases lying between them. Germline assignment: CDR1 SGHDN and CDR2 FVKESK.

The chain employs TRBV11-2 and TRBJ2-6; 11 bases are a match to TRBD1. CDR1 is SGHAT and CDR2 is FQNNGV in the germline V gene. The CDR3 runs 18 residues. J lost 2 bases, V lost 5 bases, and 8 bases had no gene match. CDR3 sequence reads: CASSRKRTGGAGANVLTF. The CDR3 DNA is TGTGCCAGCAGCCGGAAACGGACAGGGGGCGCTGGGGCCAACGTCCTGACTTTC.

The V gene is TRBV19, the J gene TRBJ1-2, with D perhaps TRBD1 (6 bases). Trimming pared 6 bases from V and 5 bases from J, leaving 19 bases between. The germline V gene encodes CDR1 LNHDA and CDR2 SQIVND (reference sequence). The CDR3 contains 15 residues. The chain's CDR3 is CASSTIQGSPYGYTF. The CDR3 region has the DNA TGTGCCAGTAGCACCATTCAGGGGTCTCCTTATGGCTACACCTTC.

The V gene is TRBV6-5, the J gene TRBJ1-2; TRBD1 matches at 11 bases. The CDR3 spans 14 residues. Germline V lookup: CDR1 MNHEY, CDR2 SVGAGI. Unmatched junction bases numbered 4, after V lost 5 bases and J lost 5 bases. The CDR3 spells CASSQGQGEYGYTF. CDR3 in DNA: TGTGCCAGCAGTCAGGGACAGGGGGAGTATGGCTACACCTTC.

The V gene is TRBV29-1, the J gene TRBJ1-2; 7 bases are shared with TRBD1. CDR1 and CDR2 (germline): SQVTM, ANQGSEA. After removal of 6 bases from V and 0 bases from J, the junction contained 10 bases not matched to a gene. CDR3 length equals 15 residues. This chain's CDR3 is CSVFGQDRPNYGYTF. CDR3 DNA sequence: TGCAGCGTGTTCGGACAGGACCGTCCTAACTATGGCTACACCTTC.

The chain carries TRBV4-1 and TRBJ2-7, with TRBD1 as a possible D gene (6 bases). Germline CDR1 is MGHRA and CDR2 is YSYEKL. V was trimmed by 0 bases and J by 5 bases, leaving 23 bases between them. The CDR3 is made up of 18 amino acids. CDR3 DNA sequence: TGCGCCAGCAGCCAAGATCAGTACAGGGTGGACCCAGGGCACGAGCAGTACTTC. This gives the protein CASSQDQYRVDPGHEQYF.

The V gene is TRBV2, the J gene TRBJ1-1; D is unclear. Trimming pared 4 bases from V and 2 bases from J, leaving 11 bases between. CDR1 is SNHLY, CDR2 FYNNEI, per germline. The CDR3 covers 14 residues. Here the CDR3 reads CASSGTDTNTEAFF. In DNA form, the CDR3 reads TGTGCCAGCAGTGGAACAGATACCAACACTGAAGCTTTCTTT.

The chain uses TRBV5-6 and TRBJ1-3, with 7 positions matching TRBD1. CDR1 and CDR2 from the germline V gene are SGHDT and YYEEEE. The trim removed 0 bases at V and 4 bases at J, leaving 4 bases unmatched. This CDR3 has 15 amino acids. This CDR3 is CASSLEGAGGNTIYF. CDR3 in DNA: TGTGCCAGCAGCTTGGAGGGGGCGGGAGGAAACACCATATATTTT.

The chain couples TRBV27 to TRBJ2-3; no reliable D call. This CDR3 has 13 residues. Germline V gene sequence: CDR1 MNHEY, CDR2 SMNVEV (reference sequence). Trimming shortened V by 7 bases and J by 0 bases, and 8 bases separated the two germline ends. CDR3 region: CASTRDSTDTQYF. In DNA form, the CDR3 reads TGTGCCAGCACTAGAGACAGCACAGATACGCAGTATTTT.

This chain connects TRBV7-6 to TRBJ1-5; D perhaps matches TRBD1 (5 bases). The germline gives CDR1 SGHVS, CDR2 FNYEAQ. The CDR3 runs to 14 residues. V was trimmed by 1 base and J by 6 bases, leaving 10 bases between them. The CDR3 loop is CASSLGGKSQPQHF. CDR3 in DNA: TGTGCCAGCAGCTTAGGGGGCAAAAGTCAGCCCCAGCATTTT.

The CDR3 nucleotides read TGTGCCATCCCGATAGCGGTTGGGGGCTACACCTTC. Amino acid sequence: CAIPIAVGGYTF. This chain links TRBV28 with TRBJ1-2; D gene uncertain. The V and J ends lost 10 bases and 8 bases respectively, with 17 bases between them. This CDR3 region has 12 residues. The germline V gene encodes CDR1 MDHEN and CDR2 SYDVKM.

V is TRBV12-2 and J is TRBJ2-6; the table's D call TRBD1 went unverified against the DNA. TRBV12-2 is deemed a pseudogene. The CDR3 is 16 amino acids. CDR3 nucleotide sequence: TGTGCAAGTCGCTTACAGTCCGGGACAGGGAAGAACGTCCTGACTTTC. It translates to CASRLQSGTGKNVLTF.

The CDR3 sequence: CASSFRDFTYEQYF. DNA for the CDR3: TGTGCCAGCAGCTTCAGGGATTTCACCTACGAGCAGTACTTC. The chain employs TRBV7-9 and TRBJ2-7, with D possibly being TRBD1 (5 bases). There are 14 residues in the CDR3. Looked up from germline, CDR1 is SEHNR and CDR2 is FQNEAQ (reference sequence). Trimming cost V 3 bases and J 2 bases, with 11 bases left between them. The variable domain in full, completed from reference TRBV7-9 and TRBJ2-7, reads DTGVSQNPRHKITKRGQNVTFRCDPISEHNRLYWYRQTLGQGPEFLTYFQNEAQLEKSRLLSDRFSAERPKGSFSTLEIQRTEQGDSAMYLCASSFRDFTYEQYFGPGTRLTVT.

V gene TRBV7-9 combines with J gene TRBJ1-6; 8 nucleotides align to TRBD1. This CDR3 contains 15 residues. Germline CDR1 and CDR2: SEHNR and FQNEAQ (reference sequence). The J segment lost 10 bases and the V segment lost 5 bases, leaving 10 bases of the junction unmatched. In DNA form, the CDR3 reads TGTGCCAGCAGCCCTGGGCCGACAGGGGACTCACCCCTCCACTTT. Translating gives CASSPGPTGDSPLHF.

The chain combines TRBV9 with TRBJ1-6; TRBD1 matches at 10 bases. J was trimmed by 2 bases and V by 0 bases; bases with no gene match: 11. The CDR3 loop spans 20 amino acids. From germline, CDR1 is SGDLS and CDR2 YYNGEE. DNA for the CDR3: TGTGCCAGCAGCGTAGATTTGGGACAGGGGAATGTCCCCTATAATTCACCCCTCCACTTT. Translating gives CASSVDLGQGNVPYNSPLHF.

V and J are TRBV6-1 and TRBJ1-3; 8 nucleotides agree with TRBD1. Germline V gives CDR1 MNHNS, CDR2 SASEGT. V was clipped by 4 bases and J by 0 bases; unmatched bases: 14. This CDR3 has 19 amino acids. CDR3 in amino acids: CASSVRTGMRMSSGNTIYF. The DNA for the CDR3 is TGTGCCAGCAGTGTCAGGACAGGGATGAGAATGAGCTCTGGAAACACCATATATTTT.

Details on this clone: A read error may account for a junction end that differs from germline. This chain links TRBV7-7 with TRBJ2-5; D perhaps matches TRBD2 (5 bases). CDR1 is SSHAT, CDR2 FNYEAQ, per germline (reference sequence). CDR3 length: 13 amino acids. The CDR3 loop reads CASSPPPGETQYF. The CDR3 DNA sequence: TGTGCTAGCAGCCCGCCCCCGGGGGAGACCCAGTACTTC.

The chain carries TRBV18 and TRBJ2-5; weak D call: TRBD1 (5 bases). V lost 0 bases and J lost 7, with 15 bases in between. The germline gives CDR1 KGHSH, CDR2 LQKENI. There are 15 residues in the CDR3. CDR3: CASSPPKTDRGTQYF. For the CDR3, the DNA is TGTGCCAGCTCACCACCGAAGACTGACAGAGGGACCCAGTACTTC.

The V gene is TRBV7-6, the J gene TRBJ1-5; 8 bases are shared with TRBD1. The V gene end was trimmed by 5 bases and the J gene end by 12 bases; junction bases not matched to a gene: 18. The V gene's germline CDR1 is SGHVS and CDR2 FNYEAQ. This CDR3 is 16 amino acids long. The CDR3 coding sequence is TGTGCCAGCAGCCCCAGGGGGGGGACAGGCCCCGGCGTCCAGCATTTT. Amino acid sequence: CASSPRGGTGPGVQHF.